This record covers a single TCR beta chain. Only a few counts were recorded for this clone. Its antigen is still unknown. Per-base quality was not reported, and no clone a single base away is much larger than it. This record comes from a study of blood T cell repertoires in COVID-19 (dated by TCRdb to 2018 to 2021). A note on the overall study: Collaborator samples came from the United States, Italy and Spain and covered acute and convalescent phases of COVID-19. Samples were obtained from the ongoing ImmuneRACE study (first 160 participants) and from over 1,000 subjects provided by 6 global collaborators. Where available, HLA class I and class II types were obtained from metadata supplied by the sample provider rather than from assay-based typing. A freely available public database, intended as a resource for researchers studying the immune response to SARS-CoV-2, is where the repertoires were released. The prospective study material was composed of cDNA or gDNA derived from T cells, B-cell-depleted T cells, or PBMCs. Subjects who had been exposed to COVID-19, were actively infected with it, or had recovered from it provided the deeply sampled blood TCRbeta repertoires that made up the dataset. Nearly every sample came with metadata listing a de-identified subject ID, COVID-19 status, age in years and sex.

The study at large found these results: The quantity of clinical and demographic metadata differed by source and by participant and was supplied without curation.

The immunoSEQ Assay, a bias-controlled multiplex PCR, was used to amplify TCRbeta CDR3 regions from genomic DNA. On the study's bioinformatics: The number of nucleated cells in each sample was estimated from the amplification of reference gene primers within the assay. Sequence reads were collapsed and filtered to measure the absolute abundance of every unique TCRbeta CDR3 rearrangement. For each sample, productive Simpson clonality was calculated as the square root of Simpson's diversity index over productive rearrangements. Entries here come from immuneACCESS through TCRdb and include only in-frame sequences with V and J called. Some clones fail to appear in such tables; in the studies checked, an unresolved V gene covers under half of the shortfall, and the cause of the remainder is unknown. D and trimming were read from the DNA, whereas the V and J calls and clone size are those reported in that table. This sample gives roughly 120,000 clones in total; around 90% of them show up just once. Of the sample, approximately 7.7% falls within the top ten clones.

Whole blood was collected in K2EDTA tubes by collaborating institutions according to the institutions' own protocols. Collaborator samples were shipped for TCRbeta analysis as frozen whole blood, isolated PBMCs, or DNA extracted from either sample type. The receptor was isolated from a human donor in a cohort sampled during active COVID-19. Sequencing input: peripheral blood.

CDR3 sequence: CASSLDGGSGDTQYF. At the DNA level, the sequence is TGTGCCAGCAGCTTAGATGGCGGGAGCGGGGATACGCAGTATTTT. The rearranged segments are TRBV11-3 and TRBJ2-3, with 7 bases matching TRBD2. Reading from cysteine to phenylalanine, the CDR3 counts 15 amino acids. Only CDR3 DNA is held: 45 bases, read in frame from base 1. V is pruned by 0 bases and J by 6 bases, leaving 6 bases of the junction without a gene match. According to the germline V gene, CDR1 reads SGHNT and CDR2 reads YENEEA.